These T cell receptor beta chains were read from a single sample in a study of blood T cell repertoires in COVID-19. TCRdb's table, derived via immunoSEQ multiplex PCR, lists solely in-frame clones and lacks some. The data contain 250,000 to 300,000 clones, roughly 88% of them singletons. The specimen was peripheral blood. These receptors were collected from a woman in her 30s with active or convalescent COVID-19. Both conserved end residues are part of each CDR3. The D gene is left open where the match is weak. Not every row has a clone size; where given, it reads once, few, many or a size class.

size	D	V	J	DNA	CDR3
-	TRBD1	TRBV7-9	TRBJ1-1	TGTGCCAGCAGCGGCAGGGGGCCTAACACTGAAGCTTTCTTT	CASSGRGPNTEAFF
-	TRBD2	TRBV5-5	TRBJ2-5	TGTGCCAGCAGCTCGGGTTCGCGGGGGGGCCGAGAGACCCAGTACTTC	CASSSGSRGGRETQYF
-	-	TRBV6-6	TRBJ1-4	TGTGCCAGTTCAAAGGGGGCAACTAATGAAAAACTGTTTTTT	CASSKGATNEKLFF
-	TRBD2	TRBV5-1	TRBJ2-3	TGCGCCAGCAGAAACCTAGCGGGAACAGATACGCAGTATTTT	CASRNLAGTDTQYF
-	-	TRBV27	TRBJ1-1	TGTGCCAGCAGTTTATTCCGGGGGATGAACACTGAAGCTTTCTTT	CASSLFRGMNTEAFF
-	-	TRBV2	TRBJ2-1	TGTGCCAGCAGCGGGGAATACAATGAGCAGTTCTTC	CASSGEYNEQFF
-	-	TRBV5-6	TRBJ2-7	TGTGCCAGCAGTCGCGGGTCCTTCTTCCCCTACGAGCAGTACTTC	CASSRGSFFPYEQYF
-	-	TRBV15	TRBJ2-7	TGTGCCACCAGCAGAGATCAGGGTGGTGGGGGCACCTACGAGCAGTACTTC	CATSRDQGGGGTYEQYF
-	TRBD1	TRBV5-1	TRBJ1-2	TGCGCCAGCAGCTTGCCCGGACAGGGAGACTATGGCTACACCTTC	CASSLPGQGDYGYTF
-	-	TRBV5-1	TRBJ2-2	TGCGCCAGCAGCGACGACTCGGCCGGGGAGCTGTTTTTT	CASSDDSAGELFF
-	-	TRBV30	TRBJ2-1	TGTGCCTGGAGCCCCAACCCTAGGAATGAGCAGTTCTTC	CAWSPNPRNEQFF
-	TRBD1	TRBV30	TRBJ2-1	TGTGCCTGGAGCGCGGACAGGGGGCTATATGAGCAGTTCTTC	CAWSADRGLYEQFF
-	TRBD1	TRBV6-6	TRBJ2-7	TGTGCCAGCAGAAAAACAGGGGGCCAGTCCTACGAGCAGTACTTC	CASRKTGGQSYEQYF
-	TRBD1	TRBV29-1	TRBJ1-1	TGCAGCGTCAAGGGGGCGGGGAACACTGAAGCTTTCTTT	CSVKGAGNTEAFF
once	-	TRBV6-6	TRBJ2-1	TGTGCCAGCAGTCCTCGGGATGAGCAGTTCTTC	CASSPRDEQFF
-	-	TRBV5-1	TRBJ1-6	TGCGCCAGCAGCTCAGAGGGAGGCCTGGGCTCCTATAATTCACCCCTCCACTTT	CASSSEGGLGSYNSPLHF
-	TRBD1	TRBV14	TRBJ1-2	TGTGCCAGCAGCGGACAGGGGGACGAAGGCTACACCTTC	CASSGQGDEGYTF
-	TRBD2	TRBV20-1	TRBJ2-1	TGCAGTACGACCGGCGGGGGGCGGCAGTTCTTC	CSTTGGGRQFF
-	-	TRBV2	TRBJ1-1	TGTGCCAGCAGTGTACATGTCACTGAAGCTTTCTTT	CASSVHVTEAFF
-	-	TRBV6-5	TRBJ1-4	TGTGCCAGCAGCCCAGGGATAAGGGAAAAACTGTTTTTT	CASSPGIREKLFF
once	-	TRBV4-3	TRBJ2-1	TGCGCCAGCAGCCAACCCGGACAGTACAATGAGCAGTTCTTC	CASSQPGQYNEQFF
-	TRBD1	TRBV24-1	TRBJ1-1	TGTGCCACCAGTGACTCTACAACAGGGGGCACTGAAGCTTTCTTT	CATSDSTTGGTEAFF
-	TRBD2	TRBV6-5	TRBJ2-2	TGTGCCAGCAGGGGACTAGCGGCGAACACCGGGGAGCTGTTTTTT	CASRGLAANTGELFF
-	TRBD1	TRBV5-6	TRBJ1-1	TGTGCCAGCAGCTTTAGGGGGCTTAACACTGAAGCTTTCTTT	CASSFRGLNTEAFF
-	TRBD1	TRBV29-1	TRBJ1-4	TGCAGCGTTGGATCAGAACAGGGGTGGGGTGAAAAACTGTTTTTT	CSVGSEQGWGEKLFF